These T cell receptor beta chains were read from a single sample in a study of radiation and T cells in renal cell carcinoma. Generated by immunoSEQ multiplex PCR, the TCRdb table keeps only in-frame clones and is missing some. The sample lists some 150,000 clones; roughly 89% were seen once. The source was blood, collected from a patient whose treatment included radiotherapy and nephrectomy. All receptors derive from a woman aged 45-65 years with renal cell carcinoma. The CDR3 runs from the conserved cysteine through the conserved F or W. Fields, in order: clone size, J gene, D gene, V gene, CDR3 protein, CDR3 DNA. A D gene is named only where the DNA matches it firmly. Clone size is shown for a subset of rows, as once, few, many or a class of expanded clone.

-	TRBJ1-2	-	TRBV9	CASSERDTLDYGYTF	TGTGCCAGCAGCGAACGGGACACTTTGGACTATGGCTACACCTTC
-	TRBJ1-1	-	TRBV13	CASSLGSGVRTEAFF	TGTGCCAGCAGCTTAGGTTCCGGGGTCAGAACTGAAGCTTTCTTT
-	TRBJ1-1	-	TRBV7-3	CASSLLGHMNTEAFF	TGTGCCAGCAGCTTATTGGGACACATGAACACTGAAGCTTTCTTT
-	TRBJ2-7	TRBD1	TRBV7-2	CASSPGTGVQQYF	TGTGCCAGCAGCCCCGGGACAGGGGTTCAACAGTACTTC
once	TRBJ1-5	TRBD1	TRBV6-6	CASRDRETYQPQHF	TGTGCCAGCCGGGACAGGGAAACATATCAGCCCCAGCATTTT
-	TRBJ1-2	-	TRBV4-1	CASSQGGVYGYTF	TGCGCCAGCAGCCAAGGGGGAGTATATGGCTACACCTTC
-	TRBJ2-3	TRBD2	TRBV19	CASSRSGGTDTQYF	TGTGCCAGTAGTAGGAGCGGGGGAACAGATACGCAGTATTTT
-	TRBJ1-6	-	TRBV15	CATSRDVGNSPLHF	TGTGCCACCAGCAGAGATGTGGGTAATTCACCCCTCCACTTT
-	TRBJ2-1	TRBD2	TRBV6-5	CASSRLAGGNEQFF	TGTGCCAGCAGTCGACTAGCGGGTGGGAATGAGCAGTTCTTC
once	TRBJ1-1	-	TRBV6-5	CASSEMGFDTEAFF	TGTGCCAGCAGTGAGATGGGGTTTGACACTGAAGCTTTCTTT
-	TRBJ2-1	TRBD1	TRBV14	CASSQAIGGRNEQFF	TGTGCCAGCAGCCAAGCGATAGGGGGCCGAAATGAGCAGTTCTTC
-	TRBJ1-2	-	TRBV7-2	CASSPEWGDGYTF	TGTGCCAGCAGCCCCGAGTGGGGGGATGGCTACACCTTC
-	TRBJ1-5	-	TRBV7-2	CASSLTVAVSNQPQHF	TGTGCCAGCAGCTTAACGGTTGCCGTTAGCAATCAGCCCCAGCATTTT
once	TRBJ2-7	-	TRBV10-3	CAIRPGHLYEQYF	TGTGCCATCAGACCAGGACACCTCTACGAGCAGTACTTC
-	TRBJ1-6	-	TRBV4-2	CASSQEGIGWGIRRISPLHF	TGTGCCAGCAGCCAAGAAGGTATCGGGTGGGGGATCCGGAGAATTTCACCCCTCCACTTT
once	TRBJ1-2	-	TRBV5-1	CASSLRSGGYTF	TGCGCCAGCAGCTTGAGGTCTGGAGGCTACACCTTC
few	TRBJ2-7	-	TRBV19	CASSIHGSSGEQYF	TGTGCCAGTAGTATTCATGGTAGTAGTGGCGAGCAGTACTTC
-	TRBJ1-2	-	TRBV5-1	CASSFGQPNYGYTF	TGCGCCAGCAGCTTCGGACAGCCTAACTATGGCTACACCTTC
-	TRBJ2-3	-	TRBV29-1	CSVEEKRGNTDTQYF	TGCAGCGTTGAAGAAAAGAGGGGGAACACAGATACGCAGTATTTT
-	TRBJ1-2	TRBD1	TRBV6-5	CASSFDSTGAYGYTF	TGTGCCAGCAGTTTCGATTCGACAGGGGCCTATGGCTACACCTTC
-	TRBJ2-1	TRBD1	TRBV19	CASGQTGGMNEQFF	TGTGCCAGTGGCCAGACAGGGGGGATGAATGAGCAGTTCTTC
-	TRBJ2-7	TRBD1	TRBV10-3	CAISQGQEYEQYF	TGTGCCATCAGTCAGGGACAGGAATACGAGCAGTACTTC
-	TRBJ2-7	-	TRBV7-8	CASSLNRNYEQYF	TGTGCCAGCAGCTTAAATAGGAACTACGAGCAGTACTTC
-	TRBJ2-3	TRBD2	TRBV5-1	CASSPGTSANTDTQYF	TGCGCCAGCAGCCCCGGGACTAGCGCGAACACAGATACGCAGTATTTT
-	TRBJ2-5	-	TRBV7-2	CASSLGLRGETQYF	TGTGCCAGCAGCTTAGGTTTAAGAGGGGAGACCCAGTACTTC
-	TRBJ1-2	-	TRBV2	CASSLLTGQSLYTF	TGTGCCAGCAGCCTACTAACCGGACAGAGTCTCTACACCTTC